This is a list of T cell receptor beta chains from one sample in a study of CD8 T cells in ankylosing spondylitis. One entry per CDR3 protein results from TCRdb running MiXCR on the 5' RACE reads. The sample holds hundreds of thousands of distinct CDR3 sequences, roughly 26% seen once. Sample: blood, either unsorted or a sorted T cell fraction (not recorded which). The receptors derive from a male donor with ankylosing spondylitis. Each CDR3 is given with its conserved first and last residue. Each record gives: J gene, clone size, V gene, D gene, CDR3 protein, CDR3 DNA. The D gene is left open where the match is weak. Expanded clones get a size class; other rows say once, few or many, or leave the size out.

>TRBJ1-2|-|TRBV5-1|-
CASSWGQMDGYTF
TGCGCCAGCAGCTGGGGACAAATGGATGGCTACACCTTC
>TRBJ2-4|-|TRBV5-6|-
CASSLKEQSGKNIQYF
TGTGCCAGCAGCTTAAAGGAACAGTCAGGGAAAAACATTCAGTACTTC
>TRBJ1-5|-|TRBV6-2/TRBV6-3|-
CASRTGTAGQPQHF
TGTGCCAGCAGGACCGGGACTGCGGGTCAGCCCCAGCATTTT
>TRBJ1-1|-|TRBV7-9|-
CASSLDPETEAFF
TGTGCCAGCAGCTTAGATCCCGAAACTGAAGCTTTCTTT
>TRBJ2-5|many|TRBV24-1|-
CATSEHFQETQYF
TGTGCCACCAGTGAGCACTTCCAAGAGACCCAGTACTTC
>TRBJ1-4|few|TRBV7-6|-
CASSLALGGEKLFF
TGTGCCAGCAGCTTAGCCCTCGGAGGTGAAAAACTGTTTTTT
>TRBJ1-5|few|TRBV25-1|-
CASSGDGNQPQHF
TGTGCCAGCAGTGGAGACGGCAATCAGCCCCAGCATTTT
>TRBJ2-5|few|TRBV7-2|-
CASSLALQGDSQYF
TGTGCCAGCAGCTTAGCTCTACAGGGAGATTCCCAGTACTTC
>TRBJ2-5|few|TRBV12-3/TRBV12-4|-
CASRLRAQETQYF
TGTGCCAGCAGACTCAGGGCACAAGAGACCCAGTACTTC
>TRBJ2-7|many|TRBV18|-
CASSPAVGEQYF
TGTGCCAGCTCACCCGCGGTGGGAGAGCAGTACTTC
>TRBJ1-6|-|TRBV12-3/TRBV12-4|-
CASRTGRSPLHF
TGTGCCAGCAGAACAGGGCGTTCACCCCTCCACTTT
>TRBJ2-1|-|TRBV18|TRBD2
CASSPPSGSNNEQFF
TGTGCCAGCTCACCACCTAGCGGGAGTAACAATGAGCAGTTCTTC
>TRBJ2-2|few|TRBV15|TRBD2
CATRPLSGRIGELFF
TGTGCCACAAGGCCGCTTAGCGGGAGGATCGGGGAGCTGTTTTTT
>TRBJ2-1|many|TRBV6-2/TRBV6-3|-
CASSLQGFGSYNEQFF
TGTGCCAGCAGTCTCCAGGGATTCGGCTCCTACAATGAGCAGTTCTTC
>TRBJ1-1|few|TRBV19|-
CASSPSMAGRAFF
TGTGCCAGTAGTCCCTCCATGGCGGGGCGCGCTTTCTTT
>TRBJ2-1|-|TRBV7-8|TRBD1
CASSLGQGDNEQFF
TGTGCCAGCAGTCTGGGACAGGGCGACAATGAGCAGTTCTTC
>TRBJ2-1|few|TRBV10-3|-
CAIGGRGSREQFF
TGTGCCATCGGGGGAAGGGGAAGTCGCGAGCAGTTCTTC
>TRBJ2-4|many|TRBV12-3/TRBV12-4|TRBD1
CASRGTVGKNIQYF
TGTGCCAGCAGGGGGACAGTTGGCAAAAACATTCAGTACTTC
>TRBJ2-6|-|TRBV10-3|-
CAISSPGANVLTF
TGTGCCATCTCGAGCCCTGGGGCCAACGTCCTGACTTTC
>TRBJ2-1|-|TRBV3-1|-
CASSQVSGNEQFF
TGTGCCAGCAGCCAAGTCTCCGGCAATGAGCAGTTCTTC
>TRBJ2-3|few|TRBV24-1|TRBD2
CATSGASGETTDTQYF
TGTGCCACCAGTGGAGCTAGCGGGGAAACCACAGATACGCAGTATTTT
>TRBJ2-1|-|TRBV11-2|TRBD2
CASSLRAGLYNEQFF
TGTGCCAGCAGCTTACGAGCGGGGCTCTACAATGAGCAGTTCTTC
>TRBJ2-2|few|TRBV11-3|-
CASSPRPMGELFF
TGTGCCAGCAGCCCACGGCCTATGGGGGAGCTGTTTTTT
>TRBJ2-3|few|TRBV3-1|-
CASSQEGVYTQYF
TGTGCCAGCAGCCAAGAGGGGGTGTATACGCAGTATTTT
>TRBJ1-1|few|TRBV15|TRBD1
CATTSGQAHQVTEAFF
TGTGCCACCACCTCGGGACAGGCCCACCAAGTCACTGAAGCTTTCTTT
>TRBJ2-7|few|TRBV3-1|-
CASSRTQSYEQYF
TGTGCCAGCAGCCGGACACAATCCTACGAGCAGTACTTC